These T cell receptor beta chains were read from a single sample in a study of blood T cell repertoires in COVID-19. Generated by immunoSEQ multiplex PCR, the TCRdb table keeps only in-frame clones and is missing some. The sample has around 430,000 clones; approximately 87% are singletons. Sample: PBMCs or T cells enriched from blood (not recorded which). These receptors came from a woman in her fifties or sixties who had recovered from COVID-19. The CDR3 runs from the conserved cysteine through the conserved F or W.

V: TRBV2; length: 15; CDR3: CASSEGGTVNEKLFF
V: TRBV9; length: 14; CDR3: CASSVGGRGEKLFF
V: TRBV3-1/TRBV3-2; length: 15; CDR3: CASSQDWVQAGGQFF
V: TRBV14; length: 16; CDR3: CASSQDTALRGSPLHF
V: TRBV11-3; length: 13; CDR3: CASSRDRSSWAFF
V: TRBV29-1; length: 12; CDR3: CSGWARSGGYTF
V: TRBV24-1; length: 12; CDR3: CATSDFQGERHF
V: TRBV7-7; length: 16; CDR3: CASSSFSGTGQETQYF
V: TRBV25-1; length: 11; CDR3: CASQVSYEQYF
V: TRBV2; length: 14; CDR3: CASSETESNQPQHF
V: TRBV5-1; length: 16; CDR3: CASSLDGTGGNSPLHF
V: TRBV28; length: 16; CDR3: CASSRIAGGKGYEQYF
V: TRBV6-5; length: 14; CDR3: CASSRTGGNYEQYF
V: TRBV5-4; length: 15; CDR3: CASSLGGLTNTEAFF
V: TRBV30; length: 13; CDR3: CAWSFAGGTGYTF